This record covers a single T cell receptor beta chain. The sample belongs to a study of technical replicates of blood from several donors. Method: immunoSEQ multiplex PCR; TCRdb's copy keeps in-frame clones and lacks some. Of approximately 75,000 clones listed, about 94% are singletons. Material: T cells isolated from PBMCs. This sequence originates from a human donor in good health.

DNA of the CDR3: TGTGCCAGCAGAACAGGGGGGGCCTACACTGAAGCTTTCTTT. It is translated as CASRTGGAYTEAFF. This sequence joins TRBV5-4 and TRBJ1-1; 8 bases align to TRBD1. V lost 5 bases and J lost 3; bases outside the gene matches: 6. The length of the CDR3 is 14 residues. The germline V gene has CDR1 SGHNT and CDR2 YYREEE (reference sequence).